This passage covers 20 T cell receptor beta chains from one sample sequenced in a study of CD8 T cells in Susac syndrome. A quantity of roughly 0.5 to 1 ug RNA underwent reverse transcription using random hexamers. TCRdb recomputed calls from the immunoSEQ multiplex PCR reads with MiXCR, one row per CDR3 protein. Of approximately 80,000 distinct CDR3 sequences listed, 75% to 95% were seen once; the top ten hold approximately 0.46%. Source material: CD8+ T cells from PBMCs. The receptors stem from a human donor with multiple sclerosis.

The rearrangement uses TRBV11-1 and TRBJ1-3; TRBD1 agrees at 7 bases. The ends lost 5 bases at V and 0 bases at J; junction bases unmatched: 22. There are 21 residues in the CDR3. CDR1 and CDR2 (germline): SGHAT, FQDESV (reference sequence). The CDR3 DNA reads as TGTGCCAGCAGCCCCTATACTGGGACCAGGGGGGCCTTACTCTCTGGAAACACCATATATTTT. Its translation is CASSPYTGTRGALLSGNTIYF.

CDR3 bases: TGCGCCAGCAGCTTCTCGAGCGGTATGATGTACGAGCAGTACTTC. This codes for CASSFSSGMMYEQYF. The chain employs TRBV5-1 and TRBJ2-7, with D possibly being TRBD2 (5 bases). V lost 2 bases to trimming and J lost 4 bases, with 16 bases between them. The CDR3 runs 15 residues. In germline, CDR1 is SGHRS, CDR2 YFSETQ.

This clonotype has more than one count but fewer than ten. The rearrangement uses TRBV12-3 or TRBV12-4 and TRBJ1-1; no reliable D call. This CDR3 comprises 12 residues. V shed 5 bases and J shed 1 base, with 5 bases lying between them. The CDR3 here is CASSGGNTEAFF. As DNA, the CDR3 is TGTGCCAGCAGTGGAGGGAACACTGAAGCTTTCTTT.

This chain links TRBV19 with TRBJ1-2, with a tentative D call TRBD1 (5 bases). This CDR3 is 13 amino acids long. The ends were cut back, 9 bases at V and 3 bases at J, with 14 bases in the middle. Germline V gene sequence: CDR1 LNHDA, CDR2 SQIVND (reference sequence). The CDR3: CASRTGLYYGYTF. The CDR3 DNA sequence: TGTGCCAGCAGAACAGGCCTCTACTATGGCTACACCTTC.

This clonotype was counted a single time. This chain uses TRBV6-5 with TRBJ1-5; D may be TRBD1 (5 bases). This CDR3 has 14 residues. V was clipped by 6 bases and J by 2 bases, with 11 bases between them. The germline CDR1 and CDR2 sequences are MNHEY and SVGAGI. The CDR3 here is CASRDGTGNQPQHF. The CDR3 region has the DNA TGTGCCAGCAGGGATGGGACGGGCAATCAGCCCCAGCATTTT.

The chain is built from TRBV30 and TRBJ2-2; TRBD2 matches at 8 bases. V was pared by 4 bases and J by 8 bases, with 9 bases of the junction left unmatched. CDR1 and CDR2 from the germline V gene are GTSNPN and SVGIG (reference sequence). The CDR3 is made up of 14 amino acids. CDR3 sequence reads: CAWTPTGGAGELFF. The CDR3 nucleotides are TGTGCCTGGACCCCAACGGGGGGGGCTGGGGAGCTGTTTTTT.

This chain links TRBV30 with TRBJ2-7; a possible D gene is TRBD2 (6 bases). Germline assignment: CDR1 GTSNPN and CDR2 SVGIG (reference sequence). There are 15 residues in the CDR3. The V end lost 0 bases, the J end lost 5 bases, and 17 bases lay between the germline ends. As DNA, the CDR3 is TGTGCCTGGAGTGTACGTATGGCGGGACCCCACGAGCAGTACTTC. Its protein is CAWSVRMAGPHEQYF. The entire variable domain, with the rest obtained from reference TRBV30 and TRBJ2-7, is as follows: SQTIHQWPATLVQPVGSPLSLECTVEGTSNPNLYWYRQAAGRGLQLLFYSVGIGQISSEVPQNLSASRPQDRQFILSSKKLLLSDSGFYLCAWSVRMAGPHEQYFGPGTRLTVT.

The J gene is TRBJ2-7, the V gene TRBV7-9, with 8 bases matching TRBD2. The V and J ends lost 2 bases and 4 bases, in that order; junction bases with no gene match: 4. Germline V gives CDR1 SEHNR, CDR2 FQNEAQ (reference sequence). CDR3 length equals 14 residues. CDR3 coding DNA: TGTGCCAGCAGCTTACACGGGGGGGTTTACGAGCAGTACTTC. Encoded protein: CASSLHGGVYEQYF.

The gene calls are TRBV24-1 and TRBJ1-2, with D unresolved. The germline V gene has CDR1 KGHDR and CDR2 SFDVKD. The CDR3 has 13 residues. Trimming took off 3 bases at V and 8 bases at J, with 12 bases between the two ends. DNA of the CDR3: TGTGCCACCAGTGATCACCTCGGAGGAGGCTACACCTTC. Translated: CATSDHLGGGYTF.

The rearrangement links TRBV4-3 to TRBJ1-1; no clear D gene. The germline V gene has CDR1 LGHNA and CDR2 YSLEER. Trimming stripped 3 bases from V and 0 bases from J, with 5 bases between. The CDR3 length is 13 residues. CDR3 DNA sequence: TGCGCCAGCAGCCAGTGGCTGAACACTGAAGCTTTCTTT. It specifies CASSQWLNTEAFF.

This sequence joins TRBV7-9 and TRBJ1-6, with D hard to call. There are 15 residues in the CDR3. Germline loops: CDR1 SEHNR, CDR2 FQNEAQ (reference sequence). V was shortened by 1 base and J by 9 bases, with 13 bases between the two germline ends. The CDR3 nucleotides read TGTGCCAGCAGCTTAGTTGGGGAGAGCCGTTCACCCCTCCACTTT. Its translation is CASSLVGESRSPLHF. Combining the CDR3 with reference TRBV7-9 and TRBJ1-6 gives the whole variable domain DTGVSQNPRHKITKRGQNVTFRCDPISEHNRLYWYRQTLGQGPEFLTYFQNEAQLEKSRLLSDRFSAERPKGSFSTLEIQRTEQGDSAMYLCASSLVGESRSPLHFGNGTRLTVT.

The chain uses TRBV6-5 and TRBJ2-1; D ambiguous. Trimming removed 1 base at V and 1 base at J, with 11 bases between. The CDR3 has 16 residues. Per the germline V gene, CDR1 is MNHEY and CDR2 is SVGAGI. The CDR3 protein is CASSYFYGQSYNEQFF. In nucleotides, the CDR3 is TGTGCCAGCAGTTACTTCTATGGGCAGTCCTACAATGAGCAGTTCTTC.

V gene TRBV13 combines with J gene TRBJ2-3; 7 bases are a match to TRBD2. CDR1 and CDR2 from the germline V gene are PRHDT and FYEKMQ (reference sequence). This CDR3 has 15 amino acids. V was pared by 5 bases and J by 2 bases, with 7 bases of the junction left unmatched. CDR3: CASSLGTNYTDTQYF. CDR3 sequence (DNA): TGTGCCAGCAGCCTCGGGACTAACTACACAGATACGCAGTATTTT.

The rearrangement uses TRBV10-3 and TRBJ1-2; D is undetermined. CDR3 size: 15 residues. V shed 8 bases and J shed 6 bases, with 22 bases lying between them. CDR1 ENHRY and CDR2 SYGVKD come from the germline V gene. Here the CDR3 reads CAIGSMWAGEDGYTF. The CDR3 DNA is TGTGCCATCGGGTCGATGTGGGCCGGAGAGGATGGCTACACCTTC.

The chain employs TRBV9 and TRBJ1-2; 7 positions match TRBD1. V gave up 2 bases and J gave up 10 bases; unmatched junction bases: 11. CDR1 is SGDLS, CDR2 YYNGEE, per germline. This CDR3 comprises 14 residues. The CDR3 is CASSVRGTDSNYTF. DNA of the CDR3: TGTGCCAGCAGCGTCCGCGGGACAGACTCTAACTACACCTTC.

V usage is TRBV28 and J usage is TRBJ2-7, with TRBD2 identical over 7 bases. The CDR3 is 13 residues long. Trimming took 7 bases from V and 3 from J; bases not matched to a gene: 6. In germline, CDR1 is MDHEN, CDR2 SYDVKM. CDR3 DNA: TGTGCCAGCAAACGGGAGGCGCTCTACGAGCAGTACTTC. Its translation: CASKREALYEQYF.

In the case of this clonotype: Mismatch with germline at one junction end may stem from a read error. CDR3 sequence reads: CASSLAGEGTDTQYF. CDR3 sequence (DNA): TGTGCCAGCAGCTTAGCGGGAGAAGGAACAGATACGCAGTATTTT. The chain links TRBV12-3 or TRBV12-4 to TRBJ2-3, with 9 bases fitting TRBD2. The length of the CDR3 is 15 residues.

A single count supports this clonotype. V gene TRBV4-2 combines with J gene TRBJ2-1, with TRBD2 matching 8 bases. The CDR3 runs to 16 residues. Unmatched junction bases numbered 5, after V lost 0 bases and J lost 4 bases. Germline V lookup: CDR1 LGHNA, CDR2 YNFKEQ. This CDR3 reads CASSQEAGDPYNEQFF. The CDR3 DNA sequence: TGTGCCAGCAGCCAAGAAGCGGGGGATCCTTACAATGAGCAGTTCTTC.

In its sample, this clonotype was seen once. The chain has TRBV18 and TRBJ2-1; D gene unclear. Germline V CDR1 and CDR2: KGHSH, LQKENI. The CDR3 length is 15 residues. V lost 6 bases, J lost 4 bases, and 16 bases lay in between. CDR3 DNA sequence: TGTGCCAGCTCCCAAACGGGCGGCTTTTACAATGAGCAGTTCTTC. Its translation: CASSQTGGFYNEQFF.

This chain links TRBV27 with TRBJ2-2; 13 bases fit TRBD2. CDR3 length: 17 residues. Germline-derived CDR1 and CDR2 are MNHEY and SMNVEV (reference sequence). V trimming: 2 bases; J trimming: 4 bases; junction bases outside the gene matches: 4. CDR3 protein: CASSLRTSGSFTGELFF. CDR3 nucleotide sequence: TGTGCCAGCAGTTTACGGACTAGCGGGAGTTTCACCGGGGAGCTGTTTTTT.